The source of this T cell receptor beta chain is a study of graft-versus-host responses after intestinal transplantation. The wider study: The transplants performed in recipients were multivisceral, liver-intestinal, or isolated intestinal. The recipients all started with anti-thymocyte globulin induction and then took tacrolimus and steroids for approximately 3 years. Study outcomes and limitations: Early post-transplant HvG declines tracked with peak circulating GvH clone levels. Detected in recipient marrow were GvH clones, some of which were first observed in ileum or blood.

Points on this clone: Its antigen is undetermined.

The table came from immunoSEQ multiplex PCR; TCRdb's copy has only in-frame clones and leaves some out. The table shows 98,000 or so clones, with 87% occurring only once. The CDR3 has 15 amino acids. The input for sequencing was unstimulated CD4+ T cells sorted from spleen or lymph node cells, taken before intestinal transplant. The receptor was isolated from a human donor who received an intestinal transplant. The chain joins TRBV21-1 to TRBJ2-7; TRBD1, the table's D call, lacks a check against the DNA. TRBV21-1 represents a pseudogene. CDR3 sequence: CASSSGQGTSYEQYF. CDR3 sequence (DNA): TGTGCCAGCAGCAGTGGACAGGGCACTTCCTACGAGCAGTACTTC.